Shown below are 5 T cell receptor beta chains from a single sample sequenced in a study of T cell responses to AZD1222 COVID-19 vaccine. TCRdb keeps only in-frame clones here, not all; method: immunoSEQ multiplex PCR. The sample has roughly 93,000 clones, roughly 89% seen once. Specimen: peripheral blood, collected on day 0 of MenACWY control vaccination. These TCRs come from an adult in good health.

The chain is built from TRBV3-1 (or the pseudogene TRBV3-2) and TRBJ2-7, with a possible D match to TRBD2 (6 bases). The CDR3 sequence is 12 residues long. V lost 5 bases and J lost 6, with 11 bases in between. Germline CDR1 and CDR2: LGHDT and YNNKEL (reference sequence). This CDR3 is CASSGGSGEQYF. The CDR3 DNA reads as TGTGCCAGCAGCGGAGGGTCGGGCGAGCAGTACTTC.

This clone was observed once. The gene calls are TRBV7-2 and TRBJ2-5; the match to TRBD2 covers 10 bases. This CDR3 has 14 residues. The trim removed 5 bases at V and 1 base at J, leaving 1 base unmatched. Per germline, CDR1 SGHTA and CDR2 FQGNSA. CDR3 bases: TGTGCCAGCAGCCGGACTAGCGGCCAAGAGACCCAGTACTTC. It codes for CASSRTSGQETQYF.

The sample holds a few counts of this clone. The gene calls are TRBV27 and TRBJ2-1; 12 nucleotides match TRBD2. Trimming took 8 bases from V and 9 from J; bases not matched to a gene: 8. The germline V gene encodes CDR1 MNHEY and CDR2 SMNVEV (reference sequence). The CDR3 is 14 residues long. The CDR3, as DNA: TGTGCCAGCCGCCTAGCGGGGGGGCAGGGTGAGCAGTTCTTC. Its translation is CASRLAGGQGEQFF.

This rearrangement joins TRBV18 to TRBJ2-1; no firm D call. The germline V gene has CDR1 KGHSH and CDR2 LQKENI. CDR3 size: 12 residues. V shed 2 bases and J shed 13 bases, with 12 bases lying between them. For the CDR3, the DNA is TGTGCCAGCTCACCAACCCCGGGCGCCCAGTTCTTC. Translation: CASSPTPGAQFF.

The J gene is TRBJ1-1, the V gene TRBV6-2 or TRBV6-3; D possibly corresponds to TRBD1 (5 bases). V lost 5 bases, J lost 5 bases, and 12 bases lay in between. The CDR3 is 13 amino acids. Germline CDR1 is MNHEY and CDR2 is SVGEGT. The CDR3: CASSQNEGTEAFF. As DNA, the CDR3 is TGTGCCAGCAGTCAAAACGAGGGGACTGAAGCTTTCTTT.